The present T cell receptor (beta chain) was sequenced within a study of regulatory T cells in long-lasting Graves disease. Findings and limits, study-wide: Segments TRBV28, TRBJ1-2 and TRBJ2-5 showed preferential usage in persistent disease. Possibly, too few samples lowered accuracy. Newly diagnosed Graves' patients had higher TCR diversity than persistent ones.

Construction of TCR beta libraries relied on iRepertoire HTBI primers and on Arm-PCR targeting CDR3 regions. TCRdb recomputed calls from the multiplex PCR reads with MiXCR, one row per CDR3 protein. The data contain approximately 230,000 distinct CDR3 sequences, about a sixth of them singletons. CDR1 SNHLY and CDR2 FYNNEI come from the germline V gene. Trimming took off 4 bases at V and 0 bases at J, with 13 bases between the two ends. This CDR3 comprises 16 residues. As to time point: newly diagnosed GD, antithyroid drugs for less than 3 months. There was RNA extracted from PBMCs, and the TCR library was made from it. American Thyroid Association guidelines were used to diagnose Graves' disease. This clonotype was seen ten or more times. The antigen remains unidentified.

V usage is TRBV2 and J usage is TRBJ2-1; D uncertain. The starting material was peripheral blood mononuclear cells (PBMCs), obtained at new diagnosis, from a patient treated with antithyroid drugs. This sequence was found in a female donor with Graves disease. The CDR3, as DNA: TGTGCCAGCAGTGGAGGCCCGACTCACTCCTACAATGAGCAGTTCTTC. The encoded protein is CASSGGPTHSYNEQFF.